This is a list of T cell receptor beta chains from one sample in a study of blood T cell repertoires in COVID-19. Clones were sequenced by immunoSEQ multiplex PCR, and TCRdb holds only the in-frame ones, with some missing. The sample has some 290,000 clones; approximately 80% are singletons. Sequenced: peripheral blood. Every receptor here comes from a woman in her fifties or sixties with active or convalescent COVID-19. Both conserved end residues are part of each CDR3. The order of the fields is V gene, clone size, J gene, D gene, CDR3 protein, CDR3 DNA. The D gene is left open where the match is weak. Expanded clones get a size class; other rows say once, few or many, or leave the size out.

TRBV5-1,-,TRBJ2-7,-,CASSLETVLPFYEQYF,TGCGCCAGCAGCTTGGAGACAGTACTCCCTTTTTACGAGCAGTACTTC
TRBV30,-,TRBJ2-4,-,CAWSDSGLSFDKNIQYF,TGTGCCTGGAGTGACTCTGGGCTGAGCTTTGACAAAAACATTCAGTACTTC
TRBV10-2,once,TRBJ2-1,TRBD2,CASCPPGLVVDEQFF,TGCGCGAGCTGCCCCCCAGGACTAGTAGTTGATGAGCAGTTCTTC
TRBV30,-,TRBJ2-2,TRBD2,CAWSVPGLAQPGELFF,TGTGCCTGGAGTGTACCCGGACTAGCTCAACCCGGGGAGCTGTTTTTT
TRBV18,once,TRBJ1-2,TRBD1,CASSPGHQGAGGYTF,TGTGCCAGCTCACCAGGACATCAGGGGGCGGGCGGCTACACCTTC
TRBV14,-,TRBJ2-7,TRBD1,CASSLSGGQGNAYEQYF,TGTGCCAGCAGCCTTTCAGGAGGACAGGGGAACGCCTACGAGCAGTACTTC
TRBV4-2,-,TRBJ1-3,-,CASSQAFSGAGNTIYF,TGTGCCAGCAGCCAAGCATTCTCAGGGGCTGGAAACACCATATATTTT
TRBV6-6,-,TRBJ1-5,TRBD1,CASSRDGTGGNQPQHF,TGTGCCAGCAGCCGAGACGGGACAGGGGGGAATCAGCCCCAGCATTTT
TRBV5-4,-,TRBJ1-1,-,CASSLVAGRGEAFF,TGTGCCAGCAGCTTGGTCGCAGGGCGGGGAGAAGCTTTCTTT
TRBV11-2,-,TRBJ2-2,-,CASSLVVGGVDGELFF,TGTGCCAGCAGCTTAGTGGTGGGCGGGGTTGACGGGGAGCTGTTTTTT
TRBV10-1,-,TRBJ2-3,TRBD2,CASSPGRGGKDTQYF,TGCGCCAGCAGCCCTGGGCGGGGGGGCAAAGATACGCAGTATTTT
TRBV18,-,TRBJ2-7,TRBD1,CASSPPSGTARFYEQYF,TGTGCCAGCTCACCACCCTCTGGGACAGCTAGATTCTACGAGCAGTACTTC
TRBV28,-,TRBJ1-1,TRBD1,CASSPGGRSSEAFF,TGTGCCAGCAGCCCAGGGGGCCGTTCCTCTGAAGCTTTCTTT
TRBV7-2,-,TRBJ1-6,-,CASSFGGSSYNSPLHF,TGTGCCAGCAGCTTTGGTGGGAGCTCCTATAATTCACCCCTCCACTTT
TRBV6-1,-,TRBJ1-4,-,CASSENPPGGGTPTEKLFF,TGTGCCAGCAGTGAAAATCCGCCGGGGGGTGGGACCCCTACTGAAAAACTGTTTTTT
TRBV10-3,-,TRBJ2-1,-,CAIRDSDNEQFF,TGTGCCATTAGGGACTCAGACAATGAGCAGTTCTTC
TRBV6-5,-,TRBJ1-1,TRBD1,CASSSRDRGFTEAFF,TGTGCCAGCAGTTCCCGGGACAGGGGATTCACTGAAGCTTTCTTT
TRBV7-2,many,TRBJ2-2,-,CASSLGAGRTGELFF,TGTGCCAGCAGCCTAGGTGCTGGGCGCACCGGGGAGCTGTTTTTT
TRBV5-1,-,TRBJ1-3,-,CASSLGGSLSGNTIYF,TGCGCCAGCAGCTTGGGCGGATCCCTCTCTGGAAACACCATATATTTT
TRBV18,-,TRBJ2-1,-,CASSPATLGNEQFF,TGTGCCAGCTCACCAGCCACTCTCGGCAATGAGCAGTTCTTC
TRBV7-8,-,TRBJ1-6,TRBD1,CASSLDRGRNNSPLHF,TGTGCCAGCAGCTTAGACAGGGGGCGGAATAATTCACCCCTCCACTTT
TRBV20-1,-,TRBJ2-1,-,CSASSESYNEQFF,TGCAGTGCTAGTTCAGAATCCTACAATGAGCAGTTCTTC
TRBV10-3,-,TRBJ1-3,-,CAISAGLSGNTIYF,TGTGCCATCAGTGCGGGTCTCTCTGGAAACACCATATATTTT
TRBV15,-,TRBJ1-5,-,CATSSGFGGSQPQHF,TGTGCCACCAGCAGTGGATTCGGAGGTAGTCAGCCCCAGCATTTT
TRBV4-1,few,TRBJ1-4,-,CASSLQGGGATNEKLFF,TGCGCCAGCAGCTTACAGGGAGGGGGTGCAACTAATGAAAAACTGTTTTTT
TRBV2,-,TRBJ2-5,-,CASKGASDLRTQYF,TGTGCCAGCAAAGGTGCCAGCGACCTTAGGACCCAGTACTTC
TRBV10-3,once,TRBJ2-5,TRBD2,CAISGLAGVSETQYF,TGTGCCATCAGTGGCCTAGCGGGGGTTTCAGAGACCCAGTACTTC
TRBV7-2,-,TRBJ2-5,-,CASSSTGDQETQYF,TGTGCCAGCAGCTCGACAGGTGACCAAGAGACCCAGTACTTC
TRBV5-1,-,TRBJ2-5,-,CASSLMFTEETQYF,TGCGCCAGCAGCTTGATGTTCACTGAAGAGACCCAGTACTTC
TRBV18,-,TRBJ2-3,-,CASSPKRHTDTQYF,TGTGCCAGCTCACCCAAGAGACACACAGATACGCAGTATTTT
TRBV9,many,TRBJ2-2,TRBD2,CASSVGTSGANTGELFF,TGTGCCAGCAGCGTCGGGACTAGCGGCGCGAACACCGGGGAGCTGTTTTTT
TRBV5-4,-,TRBJ2-7,-,CASSLLGGRPRDEQYF,TGTGCCAGCAGCTTGTTGGGGGGGCGGCCGAGGGACGAGCAGTACTTC
TRBV6-1,-,TRBJ2-1,-,CASSDLVRTNNEQFF,TGTGCCAGCAGTGATTTAGTTCGCACGAACAATGAGCAGTTCTTC
TRBV30,once,TRBJ1-5,-,CAWRGNSGVSQPQHF,TGTGCCTGGAGGGGAAACTCAGGGGTTTCTCAGCCCCAGCATTTT
TRBV11-3,-,TRBJ2-3,-,CASSLGTGSPSTDTQYF,TGTGCCAGCAGCTTAGGAACCGGGAGCCCTAGCACAGATACGCAGTATTTT
TRBV27,-,TRBJ2-7,-,CASSPAGSAIYYEQYF,TGTGCCAGCAGTCCCGCCGGGTCAGCGATATACTACGAGCAGTACTTC
TRBV19,-,TRBJ2-7,-,CASSGGTQSYEQYF,TGTGCCAGTAGTGGCGGGACTCAATCCTACGAGCAGTACTTC
TRBV6-6,-,TRBJ2-1,TRBD1,CASSYAGGYNEQFF,TGTGCCAGCAGTTACGCAGGGGGCTACAATGAGCAGTTCTTC
TRBV5-1,-,TRBJ2-3,-,CASSSRASGTDTQYF,TGCGCCAGCAGCTCTCGAGCCTCGGGCACAGATACGCAGTATTTT
TRBV15,-,TRBJ2-1,-,CATSVTPLRNEQFF,TGTGCCACCAGCGTAACCCCCCTCCGGAATGAGCAGTTCTTC
TRBV30,-,TRBJ2-7,-,CAWSVGPEQYF,TGTGCCTGGAGTGTTGGCCCCGAGCAGTACTTC
TRBV2,-,TRBJ1-5,-,CASSEILLRQFNQPQHF,TGTGCCAGCAGTGAAATTCTTCTTAGACAGTTCAATCAGCCCCAGCATTTT
TRBV6-4,-,TRBJ2-3,-,CASRLAASDTQYF,TGTGCCAGCCGCCTAGCCGCCTCAGATACGCAGTATTTT
TRBV5-1,-,TRBJ1-6,-,CASSLIESASPLHF,TGCGCCAGCAGCTTGATTGAAAGCGCTTCACCCCTCCACTTT
TRBV5-6,-,TRBJ1-1,-,CASSWTGQEAFF,TGTGCCAGCAGCTGGACCGGACAGGAAGCTTTCTTT
TRBV4-2,-,TRBJ2-7,TRBD1,CASSHYQGESYEQYF,TGTGCCAGCAGCCACTACCAGGGGGAATCCTACGAGCAGTACTTC
TRBV7-7,-,TRBJ1-1,TRBD1,CASSLAWGTVTEAFF,TGTGCCAGCAGCTTAGCGTGGGGGACAGTCACTGAAGCTTTCTTT
TRBV7-6,-,TRBJ2-7,TRBD1,CASSPIDRGPYEQYF,TGTGCCAGCAGCCCTATTGACAGGGGGCCCTACGAGCAGTACTTC
TRBV11-2,many,TRBJ1-3,-,CASSATGPGNTIYF,TGTGCCAGCAGCGCCACAGGGCCGGGAAACACCATATATTTT
TRBV7-2,-,TRBJ2-5,TRBD1,CASSLAATTGRETQYF,TGTGCCAGCAGCTTAGCGGCAACGACAGGGCGAGAGACCCAGTACTTC
TRBV7-9,-,TRBJ2-7,TRBD1,CASSQGDRVREQYF,TGTGCCAGCAGCCAGGGAGACAGGGTCCGAGAGCAGTACTTC
TRBV25-1,-,TRBJ2-2,TRBD1,CASSAGTGASNTGELFF,TGTGCCAGCAGCGCCGGGACAGGGGCCTCGAACACCGGGGAGCTGTTTTTT